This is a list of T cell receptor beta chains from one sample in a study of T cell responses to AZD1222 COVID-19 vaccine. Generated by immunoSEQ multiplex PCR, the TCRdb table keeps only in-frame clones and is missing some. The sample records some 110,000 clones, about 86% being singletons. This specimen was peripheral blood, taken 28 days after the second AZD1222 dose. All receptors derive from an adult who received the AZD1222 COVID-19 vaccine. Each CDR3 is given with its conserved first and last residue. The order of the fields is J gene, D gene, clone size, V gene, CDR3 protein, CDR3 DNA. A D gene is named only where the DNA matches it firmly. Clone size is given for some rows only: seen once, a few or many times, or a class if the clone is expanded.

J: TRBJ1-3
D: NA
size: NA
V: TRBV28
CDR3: CASRDLDRPYGNTIYF
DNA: TGTGCCAGCAGGGACTTGGACAGACCGTATGGAAACACCATATATTTT

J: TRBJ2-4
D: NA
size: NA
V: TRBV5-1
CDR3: CASSFSGAKNIQYF
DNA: TGCGCCAGCAGCTTTAGCGGAGCCAAAAACATTCAGTACTTC

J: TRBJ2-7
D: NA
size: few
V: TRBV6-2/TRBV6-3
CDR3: CASSWAYWEQYF
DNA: TGTGCCAGCAGTTGGGCGTACTGGGAGCAGTACTTC

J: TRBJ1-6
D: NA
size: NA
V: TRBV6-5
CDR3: CASSYSRTNGWSPLHF
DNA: TGTGCCAGCAGTTACTCCCGGACAAACGGCTGGTCACCCCTCCACTTT

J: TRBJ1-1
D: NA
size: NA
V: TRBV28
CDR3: CASRTTGYEAFF
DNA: TGTGCCAGCAGGACAACAGGGTACGAAGCTTTCTTT

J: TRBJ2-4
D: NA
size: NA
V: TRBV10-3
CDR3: CAISELVGKNIQYF
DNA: TGTGCCATCAGTGAATTAGTGGGAAAGAACATTCAGTACTTC

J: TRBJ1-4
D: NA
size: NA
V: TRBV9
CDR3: CASSVGGAALEKLFF
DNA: TGTGCCAGCAGCGTAGGGGGGGCAGCACTTGAAAAACTGTTTTTT

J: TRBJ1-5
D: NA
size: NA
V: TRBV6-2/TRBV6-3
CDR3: CASSYSPDPLSNQPQHF
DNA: TGTGCCAGCAGTTACTCGCCGGACCCACTTAGCAATCAGCCCCAGCATTTT

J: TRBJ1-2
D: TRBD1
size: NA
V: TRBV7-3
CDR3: CASSPGQGYGYTF
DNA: TGTGCCAGCAGCCCCGGACAGGGCTATGGCTACACCTTC

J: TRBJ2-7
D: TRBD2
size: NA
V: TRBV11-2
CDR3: CASSLVASGSILHEQYF
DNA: TGTGCCAGCAGCTTAGTGGCTAGCGGGAGCATTCTCCACGAGCAGTACTTC

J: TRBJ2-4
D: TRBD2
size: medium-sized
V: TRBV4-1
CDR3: CASSQDLPGTSENIQYF
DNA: TGCGCCAGCAGCCAAGACCTTCCCGGGACTAGCGAAAACATTCAGTACTTC

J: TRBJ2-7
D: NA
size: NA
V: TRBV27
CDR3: CASSLNLAYEQYF
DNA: TGTGCCAGCAGTTTGAATCTGGCCTACGAGCAGTACTTC

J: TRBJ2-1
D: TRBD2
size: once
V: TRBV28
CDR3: CASSLPSGYNEQFF
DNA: TGTGCCAGCAGTCTCCCTAGCGGCTACAATGAGCAGTTCTTC

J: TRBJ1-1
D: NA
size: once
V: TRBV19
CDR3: CASSILDGGKVTEAFF
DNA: TGTGCCAGTAGTATACTGGATGGGGGGAAGGTGACTGAAGCTTTCTTT

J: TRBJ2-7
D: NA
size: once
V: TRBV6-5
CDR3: CASSRVGVGQPQYF
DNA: TGTGCCAGCAGTCGAGTAGGGGTTGGTCAGCCTCAGTACTTC

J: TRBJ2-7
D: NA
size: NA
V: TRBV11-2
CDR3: CASSLDGPSYEQYF
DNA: TGTGCCAGCAGCTTAGACGGGCCCTCCTACGAGCAGTACTTC

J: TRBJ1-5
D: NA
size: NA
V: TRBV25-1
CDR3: CASSELGSNQPQHF
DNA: TGTGCCAGCAGTGAATTGGGAAGTAATCAGCCCCAGCATTTT

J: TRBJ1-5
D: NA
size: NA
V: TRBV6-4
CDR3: CASSKSGHRYSNQPQHF
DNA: TGTGCCAGCAGTAAATCGGGACACCGATATAGCAATCAGCCCCAGCATTTT

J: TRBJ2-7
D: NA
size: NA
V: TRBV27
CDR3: CASSLSTGTYEQYF
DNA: TGTGCCAGCAGTTTATCTACTGGAACCTACGAGCAGTACTTC

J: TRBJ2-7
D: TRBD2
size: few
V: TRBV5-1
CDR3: CASSWGLASSYEQYF
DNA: TGCGCCAGCAGCTGGGGACTAGCGAGCTCCTACGAGCAGTACTTC

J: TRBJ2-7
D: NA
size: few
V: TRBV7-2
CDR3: CASSSPGYEQYF
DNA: TGTGCCAGCAGCAGCCCCGGCTACGAGCAGTACTTC

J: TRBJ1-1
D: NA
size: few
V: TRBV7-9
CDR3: CASSLGGVRRMNTEAFF
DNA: TGTGCCAGCAGCTTAGGGGGAGTCAGGCGCATGAACACTGAAGCTTTCTTT

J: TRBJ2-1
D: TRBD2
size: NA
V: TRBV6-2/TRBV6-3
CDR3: CASSYSGLAEDNEQFF
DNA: TGTGCCAGCAGTTACAGCGGACTAGCGGAGGACAATGAGCAGTTCTTC

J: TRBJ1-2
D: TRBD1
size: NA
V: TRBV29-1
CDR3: CSTRGQSNYGYTF
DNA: TGCAGCACACGGGGACAGAGCAACTATGGCTACACCTTC

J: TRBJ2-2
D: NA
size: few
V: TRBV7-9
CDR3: CASSNSPGELFF
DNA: TGTGCCAGCAGCAACTCTCCCGGGGAGCTGTTTTTT

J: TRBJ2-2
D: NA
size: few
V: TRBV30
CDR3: CAWSVPRDTGELFF
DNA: TGTGCCTGGAGTGTACCCCGGGACACCGGGGAGCTGTTTTTT